Below, 31 T cell receptor beta chains from the same sample are listed, as sequenced in a study of T cells after yellow fever vaccination. TCRdb itself ran the 5' RACE reads through MiXCR, one entry per CDR3 protein. The sample contains 600,000 to 750,000 distinct CDR3 sequences, 9% to 15% of which appear only once. The input for sequencing was PBMCs, taken on the day of the yellow fever booster vaccination. The receptors were sampled from a man under 40 who received the YFV17D yellow fever vaccine.

This clonotype appeared a few times. The chain uses TRBV29-1 and TRBJ1-5; D remains unclear. The CDR3 loop spans 12 amino acids. Per the germline V gene, CDR1 is SQVTM and CDR2 is ANQGSEA. Trimming removed 4 bases from V and 9 bases from J, with 13 bases in between. Here the CDR3 reads CSVGARTGPQHF. The CDR3 DNA follows: TGCAGCGTTGGGGCCAGGACCGGGCCCCAGCATTTT.

This clonotype was seen repeatedly, ten times or more. V usage is TRBV7-2 and J usage is TRBJ2-5; tentative D call: TRBD2 (5 bases). V was cut by 4 bases and J by 3 bases, with 12 bases left in between. CDR1 and CDR2 from the germline V gene are SGHTA and FQGNSA. This CDR3 region has 14 residues. For the CDR3, the DNA is TGTGCCAGCAGCTCGCCGGGATTTAAAGAGACCCAGTACTTC. Encoded protein: CASSSPGFKETQYF. Together with reference TRBV7-2 and TRBJ2-5, the CDR3 gives the full variable domain: GAGVSQSPSNKVTEKGKDVELRCDPISGHTALYWYRQSLGQGLEFLIYFQGNSAPDKSGLPSDRFSAERTGGSVSTLTIQRTQQEDSAVYLCASSSPGFKETQYFGPGTRLLVL.

This clonotype appeared many times. The V and J genes are TRBV9 and TRBJ2-3; D possibly uses TRBD1 or TRBD2 (5 bases each). Germline V gene lookup returns CDR1 SGDLS and CDR2 YYNGEE. The CDR3 is 15 residues long. Trimming left V 4 bases short and J 2 bases short, with 14 bases between. The CDR3 DNA follows: TGTGCCAGCAGCACCCGGGACCGATACACAGATACGCAGTATTTT. Translating gives CASSTRDRYTDTQYF.

Only a few counts were recorded for this clonotype. This chain joins TRBV20-1 and TRBJ2-5; 10 bases align to TRBD1. After removal of 6 bases from V and 4 bases from J, the junction contained 11 bases not matched to a gene. Germline lookup yields CDR1 DFQATT and CDR2 SNEGSKA (reference sequence). The CDR3 is made up of 15 amino acids. The CDR3 bases are TGCAGTGCCGCCTCCCACGGGACAGGGGTAGAGACCCAGTACTTC. It specifies CSAASHGTGVETQYF.

This CDR3 is CASKVTSSYEQYF. CDR3 bases: TGTGCCAGCAAGGTGACTAGTTCCTACGAGCAGTACTTC. The chain uses TRBV12-3 or TRBV12-4 and TRBJ2-7; the D gene is possibly TRBD2 (6 bases). The CDR3 length is 13 residues. Trimming left V 7 bases short and J 1 base short, with 11 bases between.

The chain has TRBV5-1 and TRBJ2-5, with TRBD1 as a possible D gene (6 bases). Germline V gene lookup returns CDR1 SGHRS and CDR2 YFSETQ. Trimming cost V 0 bases and J 4 bases, with 10 bases left between them. The CDR3 loop spans 14 amino acids. CDR3 region: CASSLVGGAETQYF. The CDR3 coding sequence is TGCGCCAGCAGCTTGGTAGGGGGTGCAGAGACCCAGTACTTC. Full variable domain (remainder filled in from reference TRBV5-1 and TRBJ2-5): KAGVTQTPRYLIKTRGQQVTLSCSPISGHRSVSWYQQTPGQGLQFLFEYFSETQRNKGNFPGRFSGRQFSNSRSEMNVSTLELGDSALYLCASSLVGGAETQYFGPGTRLLVL.

The chain carries TRBV7-2 and TRBJ2-2; weak D call: TRBD2 (5 bases). The CDR3 has 16 residues. Germline V gene sequence: CDR1 SGHTA, CDR2 FQGNSA. V gave up 1 base and J gave up 7 bases, with 16 bases separating them. The CDR3 loop reads CASSLGFAGLIGELFF. For the CDR3, the DNA is TGTGCCAGCAGCTTAGGATTTGCGGGTCTGATCGGGGAGCTGTTTTTT.

This clonotype was counted a few times. J is TRBJ1-1 and V is TRBV6-1; D unclear. Deletions cut 5 bases from V and 4 bases from J, with 11 bases between. Germline assignment: CDR1 MNHNS and CDR2 SASEGT. The CDR3 has 13 residues. The CDR3 region is CASSRRVVTEAFF. The DNA of the CDR3 is TGTGCCAGCAGTCGCCGGGTTGTCACTGAAGCTTTCTTT.

This clonotype was detected many times. The rearrangement links TRBV14 to TRBJ2-6; no definite D call. Germline CDR1 is SGHDN and CDR2 is FVKESK. V was clipped by 3 bases and J by 4 bases, with 13 bases between them. The CDR3 runs to 16 residues. This chain's CDR3 is CASSQLLGYGANVLTF. The CDR3 DNA reads TGTGCCAGCAGCCAGTTGTTAGGGTACGGGGCCAACGTCCTGACTTTC.

This clonotype has more than one count but fewer than ten. The chain has TRBV24-1 and TRBJ1-1; tentative D call: TRBD1 (5 bases). The CDR3 runs 17 residues. The V and J ends lost 2 bases and 0 bases respectively, with 15 bases between them. Germline CDR1 KGHDR, CDR2 SFDVKD. The CDR3 DNA reads as TGTGCCACCAGTGATTCCCAAGCGAGACAGATGAACACTGAAGCTTTCTTT. It codes for CATSDSQARQMNTEAFF.

Turning to this clonotype: One junction end disagrees with the germline gene, perhaps due to a read error. The rearrangement links TRBV25-1 to TRBJ2-5, with TRBD2 as a possible D gene (5 bases). Germline CDR1 MGHDK, CDR2 SYGVNS. The CDR3 runs 16 residues. In nucleotides, the CDR3 is TGTGCCGGCAGTGAACCTAGGTTCCCGGGGTGGAAGACCCAGTACTTC. Its protein product is CAGSEPRFPGWKTQYF. Variable domain in full (rest from reference TRBV25-1 and TRBJ2-5): EADIYQTPRYLVIGTGKKITLECSQTMGHDKMYWYQQDPGMELHLIHYSYGVNSTEKGDLSSESTVSRIRTEHFPLTLESARPSHTSQYLCAGSEPRFPGWKTQYFGPGTRLLVL.

This clonotype was counted a single time. The CDR3 spells CAWSSGTVAVCTF. For the CDR3, the DNA is TGTGCCTGGAGTTCCGGGACGGTGGCCGTTTGCACCTTC. This sequence joins TRBV30 and TRBJ1-2; D perhaps matches TRBD1 (5 bases). This CDR3 is built from 13 residues. The germline V and J ends were trimmed by 2 bases and 13 bases, with 20 bases remaining between them. The germline V gene encodes CDR1 GTSNPN and CDR2 SVGIG (reference sequence).

This clonotype has ten or more counts. V gene TRBV9 combines with J gene TRBJ2-7; D might be TRBD2 (5 bases). Looked up from germline, CDR1 is SGDLS and CDR2 is YYNGEE. Between the trimmed V and J ends, which lost 4 bases and 0 bases, there was a span of 20 bases. This CDR3 is built from 17 residues. CDR3 amino acids: CASSPSFGYGSSYEQYF. The CDR3 DNA is TGTGCCAGCAGCCCTAGCTTTGGGTACGGAAGCTCCTACGAGCAGTACTTC.

The V gene is TRBV5-6, the J gene TRBJ2-3, with TRBD2 matching over 9 bases. The junction had 6 bases not matched to a gene; V was cut back by 0 bases and J by 4 bases. The CDR3 covers 16 residues. Per germline, CDR1 SGHDT and CDR2 YYEEEE. CDR3 sequence reads: CASSLGLAGSPDTQYF. The CDR3, as DNA: TGTGCCAGCAGCTTGGGGCTAGCGGGGTCCCCAGATACGCAGTATTTT.

The CDR3 DNA sequence: TGCAGTGCTAGTAGGGCAATGAACACTGAAGCTTTCTTT. It yields the protein CSASRAMNTEAFF. The rearrangement links TRBV20-1 to TRBJ1-1; D not certain. CDR3 length: 13 amino acids. From germline, CDR1 is DFQATT and CDR2 SNEGSKA (reference sequence). V was pared by 3 bases and J by 0 bases, with 8 bases between.

The table lists this clonotype with a few counts. The chain combines TRBV20-1 with TRBJ2-3, with 14 nucleotides matching TRBD2. With V trimmed by 6 bases and J by 8 bases, 10 bases remained unmatched. The CDR3 sequence is 15 residues long. Germline V gives CDR1 DFQATT, CDR2 SNEGSKA (reference sequence). The CDR3 loop reads CSARRTSGRYGTQYF. In DNA form, the CDR3 reads TGCAGTGCCCGACGGACTAGCGGGAGGTATGGTACGCAGTATTTT.

The chain couples TRBV7-2 to TRBJ1-2; 10 nucleotides align to TRBD1. Per the germline V gene, CDR1 is SGHTA and CDR2 is FQGNSA. J gave up 3 bases and V 5 bases, and 12 bases lay outside the gene matches. The CDR3 contains 17 residues. DNA for the CDR3: TGTGCCAGCAGCCAACAGACAGGGGGCTATTCCGACTATGGCTACACCTTC. Its translation is CASSQQTGGYSDYGYTF.

In this sample, this clonotype turned up a few times. The gene calls are TRBV12-3 or TRBV12-4 and TRBJ2-7; possible D gene TRBD2, 6 bases. The CDR3 covers 16 residues. The V and J ends lost 5 bases and 2 bases respectively, with 19 bases between them. CDR3 bases: TGTGCCAGCAGTCCGCGCGCGGGGATCCCCCCCTACGAGCAGTACTTC. It is translated as CASSPRAGIPPYEQYF.

There are a few counts of this clonotype. The rearrangement links TRBV5-5 to TRBJ1-5; D perhaps matches TRBD1 (5 bases). Germline V lookup: CDR1 SGHKS, CDR2 YYEKEE (reference sequence). This CDR3 region has 14 residues. Between the trimmed V and J ends, which lost 0 bases and 9 bases, there was a span of 13 bases. In nucleotides, the CDR3 is TGTGCCAGCAGCTTGGAACAGGCGCGGTTGCCCCAGCATTTT. Amino acid sequence: CASSLEQARLPQHF. The variable domain in full, completed from reference TRBV5-5 and TRBJ1-5, reads DAGVTQSPTHLIKTRGQQVTLRCSPISGHKSVSWYQQVLGQGPQFIFQYYEKEERGRGNFPDRFSARQFPNYSSELNVNALLLGDSALYLCASSLEQARLPQHFGDGTRLSIL.

J is TRBJ1-5 and V is TRBV4-2; 8 bases agree with TRBD1. This CDR3 has 15 amino acids. The J segment lost 3 bases and the V segment lost 3 bases, leaving 4 bases of the junction unmatched. Germline V gives CDR1 LGHNA, CDR2 YNFKEQ. For the CDR3, the DNA is TGTGCCAGCAGCCAGTACAGGGGGGACAATCAGCCCCAGCATTTT. This gives the protein CASSQYRGDNQPQHF.

The CDR3 protein is CASSYRFTGGMNTEAFF. Here the CDR3 DNA reads TGTGCCAGCAGTTACCGCTTCACAGGGGGGATGAACACTGAAGCTTTCTTT. This chain connects TRBV6-1 to TRBJ1-1; 8 bases agree with TRBD1. There are 17 residues in the CDR3. Germline V gives CDR1 MNHNS, CDR2 SASEGT. V lost 5 bases to trimming and J lost 0 bases; unmatched junction nucleotides: 11.

This clonotype has more than one count but fewer than ten. The chain recombines TRBV5-6 with TRBJ1-1, with D possibly being TRBD1 (5 bases). The V gene's germline CDR1 is SGHDT and CDR2 YYEEEE. The CDR3 length is 13 residues. V was pared by 4 bases and J by 3 bases, with 10 bases between. The CDR3 region is CASSVMGDTEAFF. CDR3 DNA sequence: TGTGCCAGCAGCGTCATGGGGGACACTGAAGCTTTCTTT. Together with reference TRBV5-6 and TRBJ1-1, the CDR3 gives the full variable domain: DAGVTQSPTHLIKTRGQQVTLRCSPKSGHDTVSWYQQALGQGPQFIFQYYEEEERQRGNFPDRFSGHQFPNYSSELNVNALLLGDSALYLCASSVMGDTEAFFGQGTRLTVV.

The chain couples TRBV27 to TRBJ1-4, with 7 bases fitting TRBD1. CDR1 is MNHEY and CDR2 is SMNVEV in the germline V gene (reference sequence). J was trimmed by 5 bases and V by 3 bases; bases with no gene match: 6. The CDR3 has 15 residues. The CDR3 DNA reads TGTGCCAGCAGTTTTATAGGACAGGTCAATGAAAAACTGTTTTTT. Protein product: CASSFIGQVNEKLFF.

The chain employs TRBV7-3 and TRBJ2-5; a possible D gene is TRBD2 (5 bases). The CDR3 has 14 residues. V was cut by 6 bases and J by 0 bases, with 11 bases left in between. CDR1 SGHTA and CDR2 FQGTGA come from the germline V gene. CDR3 loop: CASSRSGYQETQYF. The CDR3 region has the DNA TGTGCCAGCAGTCGTTCGGGGTACCAAGAGACCCAGTACTTC.

This chain links TRBV11-2 with TRBJ2-7; a weak D match, TRBD2 (6 bases). Germline V CDR1 and CDR2: SGHAT, FQNNGV. The CDR3 is 16 residues long. V was pared by 5 bases and J by 6 bases, with 23 bases between. The CDR3 region is CASSHSGGPIYGEQYF. The CDR3, as DNA: TGTGCCAGCAGCCATTCCGGAGGGCCCATTTACGGCGAGCAGTACTTC. The full variable domain, its missing parts supplied by reference TRBV11-2 and TRBJ2-7, is EAGVAQSPRYKIIEKRQSVAFWCNPISGHATLYWYQQILGQGPKLLIQFQNNGVVDDSQLPKDRFSAERLKGVDSTLKIQPAKLEDSAVYLCASSHSGGPIYGEQYFGPGTRLTVT.

The chain uses TRBV28 and TRBJ2-5; tentatively, D is TRBD2 (5 bases). Trimming cost V 6 bases and J 3 bases, with 14 bases left between them. This CDR3 region has 14 residues. CDR1 is MDHEN, CDR2 SYDVKM, per germline. The CDR3 DNA reads TGTGCCAGCAGCCACGAGGGCCGTGAAGAGACCCAGTACTTC. Amino acid sequence: CASSHEGREETQYF. Looking up the rest from reference TRBV28 and TRBJ2-5 gives the full variable domain: DVKVTQSSRYLVKRTGEKVFLECVQDMDHENMFWYRQDPGLGLRLIYFSYDVKMKEKGDIPEGYSVSREKKERFSLILESASTNQTSMYLCASSHEGREETQYFGPGTRLLVL.

This chain links TRBV19 with TRBJ1-5; the D is unclear. Trimming shortened V by 6 bases and J by 6 bases, and 12 bases separated the two germline ends. The CDR3 has 13 amino acids. CDR1 is LNHDA and CDR2 is SQIVND in the germline V gene (reference sequence). DNA of the CDR3: TGTGCCAGTAGCCACGGCCGGGGTCAGCCCCAGCATTTT. Amino acids: CASSHGRGQPQHF. The variable domain in full, completed from reference TRBV19 and TRBJ1-5, reads DGGITQSPKYLFRKEGQNVTLSCEQNLNHDAMYWYRQDPGQGLRLIYYSQIVNDFQKGDIAEGYSVSREKKESFPLTVTSAQKNPTAFYLCASSHGRGQPQHFGDGTRLSIL.

As regards this clonotype: Germline is not matched at one junction end, which may reflect a read error. V is TRBV6-5 and J is TRBJ2-5; the D gene is possibly TRBD2 (7 bases). This CDR3 spans 19 amino acids. Germline V gene data show CDR1 as MNHEY and CDR2 as SVGAGI. The CDR3 sequence is CASSLQGLERGDYHETQYF. The CDR3, as DNA: TGTGCCAGCAGTTTGCAGGGGTTGGAGCGGGGAGACTACCACGAGACCCAGTACTTC.

V and J are TRBV19 and TRBJ2-7, with D possibly being TRBD1 (6 bases). This CDR3 is 13 amino acids long. The germline V gene encodes CDR1 LNHDA and CDR2 SQIVND (reference sequence). The germline V and J ends were trimmed by 6 bases and 3 bases, with 12 bases remaining between them. CDR3 sequence: CASSGGQIYEQYF. CDR3 sequence (DNA): TGTGCCAGTAGCGGAGGACAGATCTACGAGCAGTACTTC.

This rearrangement joins TRBV15 to TRBJ2-3, with no clear D. V lost 0 bases to trimming and J lost 2 bases, with 6 bases between them. This CDR3 spans 14 amino acids. The germline V gene has CDR1 LNHNV and CDR2 YYDKDF (reference sequence). CDR3 in DNA: TGTGCCACCAGCAGAGAGGAGTCCACAGATACGCAGTATTTT. It encodes CATSREESTDTQYF. The entire variable domain, with the rest obtained from reference TRBV15 and TRBJ2-3, is as follows: DAMVIQNPRYQVTQFGKPVTLSCSQTLNHNVMYWYQQKSSQAPKLLFHYYDKDFNNEADTPDNFQSRRPNTSFCFLDIRSPGLGDTAMYLCATSREESTDTQYFGPGTRLTVL.

This clonotype came up a few times. A much larger clone sits a single nucleotide away, making a read error possible. The CDR3 here is CASSLRNSPLHF. The CDR3 DNA follows: TGTGCCAGCAGCTTGAGGAATTCACCCCTCCACTTT. This chain uses TRBV5-8 with TRBJ1-6; D ambiguous. The V end lost 1 base, the J end lost 7 bases, and 3 bases lay between the germline ends. The CDR3 is 12 residues long. Germline CDR1 reads SGHTS; CDR2 reads YDEGEE.